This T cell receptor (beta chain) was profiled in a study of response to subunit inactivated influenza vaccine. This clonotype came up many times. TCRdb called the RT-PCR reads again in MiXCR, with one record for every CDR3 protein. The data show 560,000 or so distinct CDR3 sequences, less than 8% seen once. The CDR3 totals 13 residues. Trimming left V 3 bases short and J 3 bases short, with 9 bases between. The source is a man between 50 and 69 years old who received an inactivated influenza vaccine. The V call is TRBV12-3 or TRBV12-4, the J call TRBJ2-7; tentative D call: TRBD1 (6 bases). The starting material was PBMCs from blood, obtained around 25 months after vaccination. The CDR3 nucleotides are TGTGCCAGCAGTTTGACCAGGGGCTACGAGCAGTACTTC. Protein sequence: CASSLTRGYEQYF.